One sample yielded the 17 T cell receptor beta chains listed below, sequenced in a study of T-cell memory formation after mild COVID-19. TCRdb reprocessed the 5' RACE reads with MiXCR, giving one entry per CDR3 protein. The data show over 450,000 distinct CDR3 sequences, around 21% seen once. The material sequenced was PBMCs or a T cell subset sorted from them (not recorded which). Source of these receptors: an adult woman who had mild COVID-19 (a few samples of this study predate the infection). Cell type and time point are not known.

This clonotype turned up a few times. CDR3: CASSYSMTGGKGYTF. CDR3 DNA: TGTGCCAGCAGTTACTCCATGACAGGGGGTAAAGGCTACACCTTC. The rearrangement joins TRBV6-2 or TRBV6-3 to TRBJ1-2; 9 nucleotides match TRBD1. Trimming at V came to 0 bases and at J to 8 bases, leaving 7 bases not matched to a gene. The germline V gene has CDR1 MNHEY and CDR2 SVGEGT. The CDR3 covers 15 residues.

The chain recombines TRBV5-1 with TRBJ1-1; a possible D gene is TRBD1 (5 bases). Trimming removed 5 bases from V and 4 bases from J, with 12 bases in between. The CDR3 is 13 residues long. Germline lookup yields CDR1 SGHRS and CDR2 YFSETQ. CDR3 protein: CASSGGLVTEAFF. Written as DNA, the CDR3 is TGCGCCAGCAGTGGGGGTTTGGTCACTGAAGCTTTCTTT.

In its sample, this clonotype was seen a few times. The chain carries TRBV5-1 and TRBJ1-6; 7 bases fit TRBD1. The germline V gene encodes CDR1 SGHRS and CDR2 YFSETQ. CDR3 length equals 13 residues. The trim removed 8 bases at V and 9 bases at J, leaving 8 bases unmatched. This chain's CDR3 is CASSRDSRSPLHF. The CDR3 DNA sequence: TGCGCCAGTTCCCGGGACAGTCGTTCACCCCTCCACTTT.

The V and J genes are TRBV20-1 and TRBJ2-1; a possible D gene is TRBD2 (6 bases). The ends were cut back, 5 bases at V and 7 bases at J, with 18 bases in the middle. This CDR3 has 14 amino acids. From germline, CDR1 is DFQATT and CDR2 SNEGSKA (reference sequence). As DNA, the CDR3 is TGCAGTGCTCCCCGGGCGGGGAAGGGGAATGAGCAGTTCTTC. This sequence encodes CSAPRAGKGNEQFF.

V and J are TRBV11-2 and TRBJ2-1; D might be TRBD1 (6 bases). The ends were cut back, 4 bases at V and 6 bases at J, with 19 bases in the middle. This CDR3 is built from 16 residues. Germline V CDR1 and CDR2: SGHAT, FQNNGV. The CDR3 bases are TGTGCCAGCAGCTCCAGACAGGTCCAAGGGTCCAATGAGCAGTTCTTC. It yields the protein CASSSRQVQGSNEQFF. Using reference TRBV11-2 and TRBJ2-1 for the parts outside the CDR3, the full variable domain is EAGVAQSPRYKIIEKRQSVAFWCNPISGHATLYWYQQILGQGPKLLIQFQNNGVVDDSQLPKDRFSAERLKGVDSTLKIQPAKLEDSAVYLCASSSRQVQGSNEQFFGPGTRLTVL.

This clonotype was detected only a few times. CDR3 sequence: CASSTRQGYYGYTF. The CDR3 DNA reads as TGTGCCAGCAGCACCCGACAGGGGTACTATGGCTACACCTTC. V usage is TRBV6-5 and J usage is TRBJ1-2, with 8 nucleotides matching TRBD1. The germline V gene has CDR1 MNHEY and CDR2 SVGAGI. This CDR3 region has 14 residues. The V gene end was trimmed by 6 bases and the J gene end by 3 bases; junction bases not matched to a gene: 6.

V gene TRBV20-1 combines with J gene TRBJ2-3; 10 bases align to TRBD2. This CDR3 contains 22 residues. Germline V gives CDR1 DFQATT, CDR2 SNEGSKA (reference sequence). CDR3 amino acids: CSYLPGSRWLAGEELPTDTQYF. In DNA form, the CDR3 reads TGCAGCTACCTCCCGGGCAGTCGTTGGCTAGCGGGGGAAGAACTTCCCACAGATACGCAGTATTTT.

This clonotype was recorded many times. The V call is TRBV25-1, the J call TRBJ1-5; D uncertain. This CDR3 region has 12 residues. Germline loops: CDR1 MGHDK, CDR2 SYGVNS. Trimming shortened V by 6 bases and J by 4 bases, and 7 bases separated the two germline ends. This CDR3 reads CASREGNQPQHF. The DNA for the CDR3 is TGTGCCAGCAGGGAAGGGAATCAGCCCCAGCATTTT. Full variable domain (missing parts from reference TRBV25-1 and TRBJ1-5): EADIYQTPRYLVIGTGKKITLECSQTMGHDKMYWYQQDPGMELHLIHYSYGVNSTEKGDLSSESTVSRIRTEHFPLTLESARPSHTSQYLCASREGNQPQHFGDGTRLSIL.

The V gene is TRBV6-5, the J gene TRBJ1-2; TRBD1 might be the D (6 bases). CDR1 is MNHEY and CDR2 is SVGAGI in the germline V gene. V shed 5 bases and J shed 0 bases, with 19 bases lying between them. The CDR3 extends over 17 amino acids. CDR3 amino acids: CASSQTILRGANYGYTF. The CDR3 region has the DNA TGTGCCAGCAGTCAAACCATTCTCAGGGGAGCTAACTATGGCTACACCTTC.

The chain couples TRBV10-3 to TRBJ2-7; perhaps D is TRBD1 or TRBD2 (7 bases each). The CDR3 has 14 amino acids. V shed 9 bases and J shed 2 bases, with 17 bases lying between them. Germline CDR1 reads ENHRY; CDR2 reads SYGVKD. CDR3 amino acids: CAIMPQGGPYEQYF. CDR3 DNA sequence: TGTGCCATTATGCCCCAGGGGGGGCCCTACGAGCAGTACTTC.

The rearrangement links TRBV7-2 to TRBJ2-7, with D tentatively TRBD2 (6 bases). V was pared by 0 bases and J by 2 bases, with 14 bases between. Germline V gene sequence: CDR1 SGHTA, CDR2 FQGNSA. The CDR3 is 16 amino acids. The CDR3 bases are TGTGCCAGCAGCTTAGCGAGGAGTGGGGGGACCTACGAGCAGTACTTC. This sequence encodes CASSLARSGGTYEQYF.

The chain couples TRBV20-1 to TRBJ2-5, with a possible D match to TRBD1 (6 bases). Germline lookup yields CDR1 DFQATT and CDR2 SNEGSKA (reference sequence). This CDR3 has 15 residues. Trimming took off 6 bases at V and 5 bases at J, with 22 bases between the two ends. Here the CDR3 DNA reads TGCAGTGCCGACCCTAGGGACACCAACGGGGAGACCCAGTACTTC. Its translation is CSADPRDTNGETQYF.

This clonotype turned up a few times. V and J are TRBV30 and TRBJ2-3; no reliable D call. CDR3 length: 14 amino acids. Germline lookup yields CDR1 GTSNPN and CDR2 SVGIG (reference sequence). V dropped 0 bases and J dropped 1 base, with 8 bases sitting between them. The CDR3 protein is CAWSVLGGTDTQYF. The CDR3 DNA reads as TGTGCCTGGAGTGTGTTGGGCGGCACAGATACGCAGTATTTT.

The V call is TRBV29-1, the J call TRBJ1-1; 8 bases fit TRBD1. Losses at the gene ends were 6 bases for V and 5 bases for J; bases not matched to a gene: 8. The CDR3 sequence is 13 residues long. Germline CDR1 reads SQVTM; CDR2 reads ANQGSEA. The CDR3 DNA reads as TGCAGCGTGCTCAGGGGGCTTTCGACTGAAGCTTTCTTT. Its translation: CSVLRGLSTEAFF.

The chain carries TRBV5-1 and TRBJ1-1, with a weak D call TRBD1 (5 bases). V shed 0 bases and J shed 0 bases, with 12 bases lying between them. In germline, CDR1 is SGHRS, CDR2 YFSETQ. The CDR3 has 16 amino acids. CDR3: CASSLGPGEMNTEAFF. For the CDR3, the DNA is TGCGCCAGCAGCTTGGGCCCGGGGGAGATGAACACTGAAGCTTTCTTT.

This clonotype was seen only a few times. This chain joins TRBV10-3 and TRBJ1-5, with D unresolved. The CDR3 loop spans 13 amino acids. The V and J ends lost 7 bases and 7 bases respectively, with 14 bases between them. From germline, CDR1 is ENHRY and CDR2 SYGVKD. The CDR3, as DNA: TGTGCCATCACTGCGAACCCATCCCAGCCCCAGCATTTT. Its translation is CAITANPSQPQHF.

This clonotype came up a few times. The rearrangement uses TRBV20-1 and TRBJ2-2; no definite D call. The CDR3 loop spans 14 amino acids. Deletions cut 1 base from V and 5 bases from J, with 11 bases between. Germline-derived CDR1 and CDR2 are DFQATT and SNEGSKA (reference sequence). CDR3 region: CSARATVETGELFF. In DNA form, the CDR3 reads TGCAGTGCTAGAGCGACGGTGGAAACCGGGGAGCTGTTTTTT.